The entry below gives a single T cell receptor (beta chain) sequence along with its context. Its antigen is currently unknown. The entry originates in a study of T cells after yellow fever vaccination. Study background: Preparing low-cell-number fractions relied on SMART-Seq v4 Ultra Low Input. Study conclusions and caveats: Most primary-vaccination clones reappeared after the booster (just under 98% CD4, about 88% CD8).

This CDR3 spans 17 amino acids. Trimming left V 0 bases short and J 4 bases short, with 18 bases between. Germline CDR1 and CDR2: SGDLS and YYNGEE. MiXCR, applied by TCRdb to the 5' RACE reads, yields one record per CDR3 protein. The table records more than 450,000 distinct CDR3 sequences, 21% of them present only once. This rearrangement joins TRBV9 to TRBJ2-3, with TRBD2 as a possible D gene (7 bases). The input for sequencing was PBMCs, taken 21 days after the first yellow fever vaccination. This TCR came from a man aged 18-30 years who received the YFV17D yellow fever vaccine. CDR3 protein: CASSVDGGAVYADTQYF. CDR3 nucleotides: TGTGCCAGCAGCGTAGATGGGGGGGCCGTATATGCAGATACGCAGTATTTT.